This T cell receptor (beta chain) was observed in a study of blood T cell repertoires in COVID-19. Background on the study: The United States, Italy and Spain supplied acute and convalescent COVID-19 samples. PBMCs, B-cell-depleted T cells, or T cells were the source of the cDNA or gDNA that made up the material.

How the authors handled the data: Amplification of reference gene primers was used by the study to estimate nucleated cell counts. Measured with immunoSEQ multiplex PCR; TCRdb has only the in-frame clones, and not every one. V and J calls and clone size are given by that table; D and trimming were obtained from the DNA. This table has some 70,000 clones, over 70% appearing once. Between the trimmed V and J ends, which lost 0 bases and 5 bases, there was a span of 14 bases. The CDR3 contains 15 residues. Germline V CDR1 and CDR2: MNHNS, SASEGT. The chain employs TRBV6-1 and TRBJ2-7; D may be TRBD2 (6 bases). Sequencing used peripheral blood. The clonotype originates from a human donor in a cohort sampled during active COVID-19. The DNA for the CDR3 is TGTGCCAGCAGTGAAGCGGGGGGTCCTCTCGACGAGCAGTACGTC. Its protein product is CASSEAGGPLDEQYV.